Sequencing of this TCR beta chain was carried out in a study of T cell changes during pregnancy in multiple sclerosis. Germline V gene sequence: CDR1 LGHNA, CDR2 YSLEER. Trimming took 0 bases from V and 6 from J; bases not matched to a gene: 5. There are 14 residues in the CDR3. Measured with immunoSEQ multiplex PCR; TCRdb has only the in-frame clones, and not every one. The sample gives some 94,000 clones, approximately 90% of which show up once; 1.5% to 2% is in the top ten. The chain employs TRBV4-3 and TRBJ2-7; 7 nucleotides align to TRBD1. This clonotype was obtained from a female donor in good health, enrolled as a control in a pregnancy study. Here the sequenced sample was peripheral blood, taken in the first trimester of pregnancy. CDR3 amino acids: CASSQDQGQFEQYF. DNA for the CDR3: TGCGCCAGCAGCCAAGATCAGGGACAGTTCGAGCAGTACTTC.